This passage covers 12 T cell receptor beta chains from one sample sequenced in a study of cytomegalovirus exposure and HLA in healthy donors. Amplification used 60 Vbeta primers and 13 Jbeta primers. Here immunoSEQ multiplex PCR was the method, and the copy in TCRdb shows in-frame clones only, minus some. The sample has fewer than 300,000 clones, more than 80% seen once. Sequenced input: PBMCs. All receptors derive from a middle-aged man in good health and CMV-seropositive.

V gene TRBV19 combines with J gene TRBJ2-3, with TRBD2 matching 11 bases. The germline V gene encodes CDR1 LNHDA and CDR2 SQIVND (reference sequence). J was trimmed by 3 bases and V by 6 bases; bases with no gene match: 5. CDR3 length: 15 amino acids. CDR3 sequence reads: CASSATSGTTDTQYF. DNA for the CDR3: TGTGCCAGTAGCGCGACTAGCGGGACTACAGATACGCAGTATTTT. The whole variable domain, remainder taken from reference TRBV19 and TRBJ2-3, is DGGITQSPKYLFRKEGQNVTLSCEQNLNHDAMYWYRQDPGQGLRLIYYSQIVNDFQKGDIAEGYSVSREKKESFPLTVTSAQKNPTAFYLCASSATSGTTDTQYFGPGTRLTVL.

The chain recombines TRBV18 with TRBJ2-5; 9 nucleotides line up with TRBD2. Germline V gives CDR1 KGHSH, CDR2 LQKENI. The CDR3 has 16 amino acids. With V trimmed by 3 bases and J by 3 bases, 8 bases remained unmatched. CDR3 bases: TGTGCCAGCTCACCTCTCCAACCTAGCGGGGAAGAGACCCAGTACTTC. It is translated as CASSPLQPSGEETQYF.

The V gene is TRBV28, the J gene TRBJ2-5; D uncertain. Matching the DNA end better, TRBJ2-7 makes the J call doubtful. The CDR3 has 12 residues. Germline CDR1 reads MDHEN; CDR2 reads SYDVKM. The chain's CDR3 is CASLSRTYEQYF. The CDR3 DNA follows: TGTGCCAGCCTCTCCCGCACCTACGAGCAGTACTTC.

The chain recombines TRBV27 with TRBJ2-1; 13 bases line up with TRBD2. This CDR3 has 16 amino acids. V dropped 1 base and J dropped 5; count of bases not matched to a gene: 2. CDR1 and CDR2 (germline): MNHEY, SMNVEV (reference sequence). The CDR3, as DNA: TGTGCCAGCAGTTTATGGGGACTAGCGGGACACAATGAGCAGTTCTTC. Protein product: CASSLWGLAGHNEQFF.

V usage is TRBV30 and J usage is TRBJ1-1; D is unclear. The CDR3 has 13 amino acids. The V end was cut by 1 base, the J end by 2 bases, with 8 bases between. Germline V CDR1 and CDR2: GTSNPN, SVGIG (reference sequence). The CDR3 DNA follows: TGTGCCTGGAGTGCGGGGATTAACACTGAAGCTTTCTTT. Translation gives CAWSAGINTEAFF.

The V gene is TRBV27, the J gene TRBJ2-7; 8 bases line up with TRBD1. V shed 6 bases and J 3 bases; nucleotides not matched to a gene: 10. Germline V gene lookup returns CDR1 MNHEY and CDR2 SMNVEV (reference sequence). This CDR3 contains 15 residues. CDR3 DNA: TGTGCCAGCAGAATCCTAACAGGGGGTTTCTACGAGCAGTACTTC. It yields the protein CASRILTGGFYEQYF.

This chain joins TRBV2 and TRBJ2-7; 10 bases match TRBD2. The germline CDR1 and CDR2 sequences are SNHLY and FYNNEI. The CDR3 spans 15 residues. V trimming: 6 bases; J trimming: 1 base; junction bases outside the gene matches: 6. CDR3 loop: CASRDLAGASYEQYF. The CDR3 coding sequence is TGTGCCAGCAGAGATCTAGCGGGAGCATCCTACGAGCAGTACTTC. The full variable domain, completed using reference TRBV2 and TRBJ2-7, is EPEVTQTPSHQVTQMGQEVILRCVPISNHLYFYWYRQILGQKVEFLVSFYNNEISEKSEIFDDQFSVERPDGSNFTLKIRSTKLEDSAMYFCASRDLAGASYEQYFGPGTRLTVT.

The J gene is TRBJ2-1, the V gene TRBV5-5; TRBD1 agrees at 11 bases. There are 15 residues in the CDR3. V was pared by 4 bases and J by 3 bases, with 3 bases of the junction left unmatched. The V gene's germline CDR1 is SGHKS and CDR2 YYEKEE (reference sequence). DNA of the CDR3: TGTGCCAGCAGCGGGGGACAGGGGGTCTACAATGAGCAGTTCTTC. The encoded protein is CASSGGQGVYNEQFF.

The V and J genes are TRBV2 and TRBJ2-7; 8 nucleotides line up with TRBD1. V dropped 6 bases and J dropped 2; count of bases not matched to a gene: 12. This CDR3 region has 16 residues. Germline values: CDR1 SNHLY, CDR2 FYNNEI. The CDR3 DNA reads TGTGCCAGCAGGCCAACCCGGGACAGGTTTGCCTACGAGCAGTACTTC. Its protein is CASRPTRDRFAYEQYF.

This chain's CDR3 is CASREPGVNTEAFF. CDR3 DNA sequence: TGTGCCAGTAGGGAACCCGGGGTGAACACTGAAGCTTTCTTT. The rearrangement joins TRBV19 to TRBJ1-1, with D unresolved. The CDR3 has 14 residues. CDR1 is LNHDA, CDR2 SQIVND, per germline (reference sequence). V was pared by 6 bases and J by 0 bases, with 11 bases between.

The chain links TRBV27 to TRBJ1-5; D not resolved. The CDR3 covers 13 residues. Germline V gene sequence: CDR1 MNHEY, CDR2 SMNVEV (reference sequence). Trimming took off 2 bases at V and 5 bases at J, with 7 bases between the two ends. CDR3 coding DNA: TGTGCCAGCAGTTTACAGGCGTATCAGCCCCAGCATTTT. It yields the protein CASSLQAYQPQHF.

J is TRBJ2-7 and V is TRBV6-5; 10 nucleotides line up with TRBD1. The V segment lost 5 bases and the J segment 1 base; nucleotides outside the gene matches: 5. Germline loops: CDR1 MNHEY, CDR2 SVGAGI. The CDR3 contains 15 residues. This CDR3 reads CASSRPGQGSYEQYF. CDR3 coding DNA: TGTGCCAGCAGTCGCCCGGGACAGGGGTCCTACGAGCAGTACTTC.